Below are 15 T cell receptor beta chains sequenced from a single sample in a study of tumor and adjacent non-tumor tissue in lung cancer. A modified ARM-PCR protocol with three rounds of nested PCR amplified TCRbeta. TCRdb re-called the multiplex PCR reads with MiXCR, one entry per CDR3 protein. The data show fewer than 75,000 distinct CDR3 sequences, 75% to 85% seen once. RNA was extracted from bulk tissue without any cell sorting. Distant lung tissue was collected more than 3 cm away from the tumor edge. Sequenced: distant non-tumor lung tissue. The receptors were sampled from a man aged 55-75 years with non-small cell lung cancer.

In this sample, this clonotype turned up once. The chain carries TRBV6-5 and TRBJ2-7, with D possibly matching TRBD2 (6 bases). V shed 10 bases and J shed 1 base, with 23 bases lying between them. The CDR3 has 16 residues. CDR1 and CDR2 (germline): MNHEY, SVGAGI. CDR3 sequence: CANSRDGGGKSYEQYF. The CDR3 nucleotides are TGTGCCAACAGCCGAGACGGTGGCGGGAAGTCCTACGAGCAGTACTTC.

This chain links TRBV28 with TRBJ2-1; TRBD2 matches 7 bases. Germline CDR1 is MDHEN and CDR2 is SYDVKM. CDR3 length: 14 residues. V lost 11 bases and J lost 5; bases outside the gene matches: 12. The CDR3 here is CAGGSPGGDNEQFF. The CDR3 nucleotides are TGTGCCGGGGGTAGTCCGGGGGGTGACAATGAGCAGTTCTTC.

This clonotype has more than one count but fewer than ten. The rearrangement links TRBV2 to TRBJ2-7; no reliable D call. Germline V gives CDR1 SNHLY, CDR2 FYNNEI. This CDR3 has 13 residues. Trimming left V 7 bases short and J 7 bases short, with 17 bases between. As DNA, the CDR3 is TGTGCCAGCACTGAGAGCCCGGGTGCGGAGCAGTACTTC. Protein product: CASTESPGAEQYF.

To note about this clonotype: Since a much larger clone is just one base distant, this may be a read error. V usage is TRBV30 and J usage is TRBJ1-6; 10 positions agree with TRBD1. Germline V gene lookup returns CDR1 GTSNPN and CDR2 SVGIG (reference sequence). There are 14 residues in the CDR3. V was pared by 4 bases and J by 11 bases, with 8 bases of the junction left unmatched. The CDR3 nucleotides read TGTGCCTGGAATAGGGAGACAGGGGGCACACCCCTCCACTTT. Its translation: CAWNRETGGTPLHF.

This chain connects TRBV19 to TRBJ1-5; perhaps TRBD1 as D (5 bases). There are 14 residues in the CDR3. Per the germline V gene, CDR1 is LNHDA and CDR2 is SQIVND (reference sequence). V dropped 0 bases and J dropped 7 bases, with 10 bases sitting between them. The CDR3 sequence: CASSIEVGTQPQHF. In nucleotides, the CDR3 is TGTGCCAGTAGTATAGAGGTAGGGACCCAGCCCCAGCATTTT.

The chain carries TRBV28 and TRBJ2-3, with 15 bases identical to TRBD2. Germline-derived CDR1 and CDR2 are MDHEN and SYDVKM. The CDR3 runs to 18 residues. Trimming at V came to 5 bases and at J to 6 bases, leaving 12 bases not matched to a gene. CDR3 nucleotides: TGTGCCAGCAGTCCCCTCTGGACTAGCGGGAGGGCCCCTGATACGCAGTATTTT. Translating gives CASSPLWTSGRAPDTQYF.

The rearrangement links TRBV11-1 to TRBJ1-4; no reliable D call. The CDR3 contains 13 residues. Trimming cost V 3 bases and J 8 bases, with 10 bases left between them. Germline values: CDR1 SGHAT, CDR2 FQDESV (reference sequence). The CDR3 region is CASSFREGEKLFF. The CDR3 DNA reads TGTGCCAGCAGCTTCCGCGAAGGCGAAAAACTGTTTTTT. Variable domain in full (rest from reference TRBV11-1 and TRBJ1-4): EAEVAQSPRYKITEKSQAVAFWCDPISGHATLYWYRQILGQGPELLVQFQDESVVDDSQLPKDRFSAERLKGVDSTLKIQPAELGDSAMYLCASSFREGEKLFFGSGTQLSVL.

Notes on this clonotype: The junction differs from germline at one of its ends, possibly a read error. The chain employs TRBV11-1 and TRBJ2-3, with 9 bases matching TRBD1. The germline V gene encodes CDR1 SGHAT and CDR2 FQDESV (reference sequence). This CDR3 region has 15 residues. The chain's CDR3 is CASSQGTGFTDMQYF. The DNA for the CDR3 is TGTGCCAGCAGTCAAGGGACAGGGTTCACAGATATGCAGTATTTT.

J is TRBJ1-5 and V is TRBV16; D is unclear. Per the germline V gene, CDR1 is KGHSY and CDR2 is FQNENV. The CDR3 totals 15 residues. Trimming removed 3 bases at V and 11 bases at J, with 20 bases between. This chain's CDR3 is CASSQTDALNRSQHF. For the CDR3, the DNA is TGTGCCAGCAGCCAGACCGACGCCTTAAATCGGTCCCAGCATTTT.

This clonotype has only a few counts. This sequence joins TRBV3-1 and TRBJ1-1; no firm D call. CDR1 and CDR2 from the germline V gene are LGHDT and YNNKEL (reference sequence). The V end lost 8 bases, the J end lost 1 base, and 8 bases lay between the germline ends. The CDR3 runs 12 residues. Here the CDR3 reads CASRGGNTEAFF. The CDR3 DNA sequence: TGTGCCAGCCGGGGAGGGAACACTGAAGCTTTCTTT.

Details on this clonotype: Because it lacks the conserved phenylalanine or tryptophan at the end, this CDR3 is likely a read error. This chain connects TRBV19 to TRBJ1-5; 9 positions agree with TRBD1. This CDR3 is 13 amino acids long. Germline CDR1 and CDR2: LNHDA and SQIVND (reference sequence). The V and J ends lost 10 bases and 4 bases, in that order; junction bases with no gene match: 5. CDR3 bases: TGTGCCATCCAGGACAGGGGTAATCAGCCCCAGCATATT. This translates into CAIQDRGNQPQHI.

As for this clonotype: The missing conserved phenylalanine or tryptophan at the end of this CDR3 makes a read error likely. Because the CDR3's place on the DNA is in doubt, the DNA is left out and the CDR3 is given as listed by TCRdb. This sequence joins TRBV29-1 and TRBJ2-7; TRBD1 is the table's D call, not checked against the DNA. The CDR3 length equals 14 residues, ends included. Per germline, CDR1 SQVTM and CDR2 ANQGSEA. This chain's CDR3 is CSVVGRDRAYERYL.

Remarks on this clonotype: This likely comes from a read error, as the CDR3 has no conserved phenylalanine or tryptophan at its end. The rearrangement links TRBV20-1 to TRBJ2-1; TRBD2 matches at 7 bases. The trim removed 7 bases at V and 4 bases at J, leaving 10 bases unmatched. Per germline, CDR1 DFQATT and CDR2 SNEGSKA (reference sequence). This CDR3 region has 14 residues. The CDR3 region has the DNA TGCAGTGGGTCGCGGGAGATGAGGTACAATGAGCAGTTCTCC. Protein sequence: CSGSREMRYNEQFS.

As to this clonotype: At one end, the junction sequence differs from germline, possibly due to a read error. The chain links TRBV11-1 to TRBJ2-2, with D possibly being TRBD1 (6 bases). Per germline, CDR1 SGHAT and CDR2 FQDESV (reference sequence). This CDR3 has 14 amino acids. CDR3 DNA sequence: TGTACCAGCAGCTCCCTACAGGGCCCCGGGAAGCTGTTTTTT. Encoded protein: CTSSSLQGPGKLFF.

The chain employs TRBV6-6 and TRBJ2-2; D call uncertain. Germline V gene lookup returns CDR1 MNHNY and CDR2 SVGAGI (reference sequence). Trimming shortened V by 5 bases and J by 7 bases, and 26 bases separated the two germline ends. This CDR3 contains 18 residues. CDR3 DNA: TGTGCCAGCAGTAGGAATGTCCTTTCTCCGTCGAGTAGCGGGGAGCTGTTTTTT. Translating gives CASSRNVLSPSSSGELFF.